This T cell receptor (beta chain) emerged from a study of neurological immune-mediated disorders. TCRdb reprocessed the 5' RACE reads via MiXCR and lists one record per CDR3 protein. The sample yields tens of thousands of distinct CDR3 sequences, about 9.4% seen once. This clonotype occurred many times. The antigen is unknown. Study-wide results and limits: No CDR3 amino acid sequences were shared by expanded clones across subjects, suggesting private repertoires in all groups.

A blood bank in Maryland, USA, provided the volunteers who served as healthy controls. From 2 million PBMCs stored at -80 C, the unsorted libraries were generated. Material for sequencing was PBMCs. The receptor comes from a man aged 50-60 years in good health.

This CDR3 is CASSLVAGGDTQYF. In DNA form, the CDR3 reads TGTGCCAGCAGCTTAGTAGCGGGAGGAGATACGCAGTATTTT. The chain carries TRBV7-6 and TRBJ2-3, with 10 bases that match TRBD2. CDR1 SGHVS and CDR2 FNYEAQ come from the germline V gene. V was pared by 1 base and J by 5 bases, with 0 bases of the junction left unmatched. The CDR3 is 14 amino acids.